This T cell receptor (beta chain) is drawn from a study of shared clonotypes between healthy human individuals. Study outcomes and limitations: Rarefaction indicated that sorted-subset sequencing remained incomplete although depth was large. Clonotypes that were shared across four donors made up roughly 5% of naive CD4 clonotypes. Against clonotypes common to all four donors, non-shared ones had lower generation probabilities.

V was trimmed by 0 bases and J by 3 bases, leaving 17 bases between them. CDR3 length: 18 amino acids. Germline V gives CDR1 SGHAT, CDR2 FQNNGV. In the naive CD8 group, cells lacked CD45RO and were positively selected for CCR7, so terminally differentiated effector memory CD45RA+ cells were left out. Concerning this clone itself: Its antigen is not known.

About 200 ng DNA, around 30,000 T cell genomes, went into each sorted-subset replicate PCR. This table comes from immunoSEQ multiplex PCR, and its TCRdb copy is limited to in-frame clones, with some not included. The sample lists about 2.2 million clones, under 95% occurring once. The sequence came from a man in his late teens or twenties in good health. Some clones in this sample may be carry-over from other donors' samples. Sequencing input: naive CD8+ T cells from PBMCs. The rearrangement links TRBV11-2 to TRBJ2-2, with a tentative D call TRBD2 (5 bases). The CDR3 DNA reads TGTGCCAGCAGCTTAGATAGCGAGACCACAAGACACACCGGGGAGCTGTTTTTT. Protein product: CASSLDSETTRHTGELFF.